Listed below are T cell receptor beta chains from one sample, sequenced in a study of beta chain features in type 1 diabetes. Here immunoSEQ multiplex PCR was the method, and the copy in TCRdb shows in-frame clones only, minus some. The table has about 400,000 clones, 10% to 15% seen once. The specimen sequenced was naive CD4+ T cells from blood. Receptors originate from a man in his late teens or twenties in good health. The conserved cysteine and the conserved F or W are not part of the CDR3 here. Each record gives: V gene, J gene, CDR3 protein.

v_gene: TRBV11-2; j_gene: TRBJ2-1; CDR3aa: ASRRLSGTGFNEQF
v_gene: TRBV7-2; j_gene: TRBJ1-5; CDR3aa: ASSLVRLEPQH
v_gene: TRBV4-3; j_gene: TRBJ2-3; CDR3aa: ASSRSGGRAGDTQY
v_gene: TRBV11-3; j_gene: TRBJ2-2; CDR3aa: ASSIGTANTGELF
v_gene: TRBV6-6; j_gene: TRBJ2-2; CDR3aa: ASSLGQGHTGELF
v_gene: TRBV5-4; j_gene: TRBJ2-1; CDR3aa: ASSLALANEQF
v_gene: TRBV5-6; j_gene: TRBJ2-7; CDR3aa: ASSLSPGQASYEQY
v_gene: TRBV19; j_gene: TRBJ2-7; CDR3aa: ASSIDRDSHYEQY
v_gene: TRBV7-9; j_gene: TRBJ2-3; CDR3aa: ASSVSGQSTDTQY
v_gene: TRBV28; j_gene: TRBJ2-1; CDR3aa: ASSLRRQGNEQF
v_gene: TRBV5-5; j_gene: TRBJ1-1; CDR3aa: ASSLDPGDAF
v_gene: TRBV29-1; j_gene: TRBJ2-7; CDR3aa: SVGELIGEQY
v_gene: TRBV5-1; j_gene: TRBJ2-3; CDR3aa: ASSLGGWGTDTQY
v_gene: TRBV30; j_gene: TRBJ1-5; CDR3aa: AWSVQGSQPQH
v_gene: TRBV27; j_gene: TRBJ2-7; CDR3aa: ASSRPDRAEQY
v_gene: TRBV30; j_gene: TRBJ2-6; CDR3aa: AWSVTGTGANVLT
v_gene: TRBV10-3; j_gene: TRBJ2-6; CDR3aa: AILPGQGKSPGANVLT
v_gene: TRBV7-2; j_gene: TRBJ2-1; CDR3aa: ASSWLQGAYNEQF
v_gene: TRBV7-3; j_gene: TRBJ2-1; CDR3aa: ASSPGWGGRNEQF
v_gene: TRBV28; j_gene: TRBJ2-7; CDR3aa: ASSPWDRGYEQY
v_gene: TRBV7-3; j_gene: TRBJ2-6; CDR3aa: ASSPSSGANVLT
v_gene: TRBV5-1; j_gene: TRBJ2-3; CDR3aa: ASSFFGEADTQY
v_gene: TRBV4-2; j_gene: TRBJ1-1; CDR3aa: ASSQQGSAF
v_gene: TRBV28; j_gene: TRBJ2-7; CDR3aa: ASSSSGTGNGEQY
v_gene: TRBV28; j_gene: TRBJ2-1; CDR3aa: ASSLGGVNNEQF
v_gene: TRBV25-1; j_gene: TRBJ2-7; CDR3aa: ASSEFGGAYEQY
v_gene: TRBV7-6; j_gene: TRBJ1-3; CDR3aa: ASSFHTPGNTIY